The present T cell receptor beta chain was sequenced within a study of cytomegalovirus exposure and HLA in healthy donors (dated by TCRdb to 2015 to 2018). Describing the broader study: According to an earlier analysis of 587 of the donors, 150 million to 200 million T cells yielded 90 million to 140 million unique TCR beta sequences and more than 250 Gb of sequence data. A separate validation cohort of more than 100 different subjects was used in addition to the approximately 670-subject first cohort. The number of donors typed differed by locus, with roughly 629-640 for A, B, C, DRB1 and DQB1, more than 500 for DQA1, 600 to 610 for DPA1, and 450 to 480 for DPB1. Donor age, sex, ethnicity and CMV serostatus were collected together with the repertoire data. Among about 400 genotyped donors of the cohort, an average of about 220,000 unique TCR beta nucleotide sequences was sequenced per donor, of which about 19% were non-productive. In a later genetic analysis, genome-wide SNP genotypes for about 65% of the 666 donors were used, and that subset was treated as a discovery cohort. The later analysis used no new phenotypic data to find candidate immune exposures, relying instead on TCR beta sequences and their occurrence across donors. Around 320 gigabases of sequencing data and 70 million to 100 million unique TCR sequences were included in an early release covering under 650 HLA-typed donors. Class I and class II HLA loci were covered by the typing at four-digit resolution. Of the 350 to 450 genotyped donors, approximately 82% fell in the genetic ancestry cluster associated with self-reported Caucasian donors. The study combined high-throughput TCR immunosequencing, statistical association of individual TCRs with disease status, and machine learning to predict cytomegalovirus infection status. A handful of DR-DQ haplotypes were handled as single units for association and clustering because linkage in the cohort was strong. To decide whether each TCR beta V gene segment behaved as functional or pseudogenic, an earlier analysis of 587 of the donors relied on high-throughput TCR beta sequencing. Using immunosequencing, the study profiled T cell repertoires from about 650 subjects and related those repertoires to cytomegalovirus serostatus. The study aimed to test whether cataloging public T cell receptors could reveal signatures of past pathogen exposure. Every discovery cohort repertoire had been produced on one sequencing platform. In a later analysis, previously published TCR beta repertoires from about 640 donors were re-analyzed and high-resolution HLA genotyping was added so that TCR occurrence patterns could be studied.

The cohort consisted of 600 to 700 healthy bone marrow donors. Cohort members were all nominally healthy when sampled, although unrecorded immune exposures were likely present. The donor was CMV seronegative and belonged to the group of more than 300 seronegative cohort members. Each donor provided a peripheral blood sample, and peripheral blood mononuclear cells were used for TCR beta sequencing. Genomic DNA was extracted from the blood cell samples with the Qiagen DNeasy Blood Extraction Kit. With regard to this clone: This receptor's antigen is unknown. No per-base quality is available; no much larger clone lies one base away.

The germline V gene supplies CDR1 MDHEN and CDR2 SYDVKM. The cysteine opens and the phenylalanine closes a CDR3 of 11 amino acids. The DNA shown is the 33-base CDR3, in frame from base 1. V is cut by 6 bases and J by 3 bases, and the space between the germline ends is 6 bases. Summary of the overall study and its limitations: Broadly in line with IMGT annotations, most TCR beta V segments showed up in productive rearrangements about 87% or about 30% of the time in an earlier analysis of under 700 of the donors. A group of highly shared sequence variants was considered likely to be a technical artifact of the sequencing pipeline. In vitro tests confirmed that a few of the cytomegalovirus-associated TCR beta chains recognize cytomegalovirus antigens. According to a later analysis, most CMV-associated TCR beta chains appeared to be HLA-restricted, and the HLA associations seemed to be driven largely by CMV exposure. CMV serostatus was the only immune exposure information available for the cohort. A total of 150 to 200 TCR beta chains were listed by the study as associated with cytomegalovirus. A later genetic analysis reported fewer N-insertions in productive TCRs among donors in an Asian-associated ancestry cluster than the roughly 670-donor mean. In a later analysis, TCR association rates were found to vary across HLA loci, with the most associated TCRs seen for DRB1 alleles and the fewest for HLA-C alleles. Because some donors lacked HLA typing at each locus, the association tests relied only on the typed subset. A later analysis associated 16,951 TCR beta sequences with specific HLA alleles at a false discovery rate of 0.05. In a later analysis, several top co-occurrence clusters were reported to appear linked to parvovirus B19, influenza, CMV and Epstein-Barr virus. The classifier was reported to diagnose cytomegalovirus status with high specificity and sensitivity in both the original and validation cohorts. A further reported finding was that TCR beta sequences accurately predicted the HLA-A and HLA-B alleles for most subjects in the first cohort. Some IMGT-functional V segments, including TRBV6-2 and TRBV6-3, could not be distinguished by the 87-base-pair reads and were therefore excluded. The cohort was sequenced for TCR beta chains only, and without alpha or paired-chain data the features that could be detected were limited. Across donors, most TCR sequences were observed very rarely, whereas some public TCRs were present in many individuals. The authors suggested that the approach could potentially be generalized to other disease states and immunological phenotypes. Correlated functional status among segregating V segments might be attributable to linkage disequilibrium, but an unknown experimental factor could not be ruled out. Some 15 rarely observed V segments, including chromosome 9 orphons, were excluded from the earlier analysis of approximately 500 of the donors because counts were too low. In a later analysis, HLA-associated TCR beta chains were found to be more clonally expanded and to have lower generation probabilities than equally common non-associated chains. Assigning TCR associations to individual alleles was difficult when HLA alleles, especially DR and DQ, strongly co-occurred. Presence/absence analyses assumed roughly uniform sequencing depth across donors, an assumption that may not hold. In a later genetic analysis, a missense DCLRE1C variant was associated with V-gene and J-gene trimming of TCR beta chains, and the association was replicated in an independent cohort.

Libraries were made using the immunoSEQ multiplex PCR assay. For the multiplex PCR, a mixture combining 60 forward primers for TCR Vbeta segments and 13 reverse primers for TCR Jbeta segments was used. The CDR3 region of rearranged TCR beta genes was amplified from genomic DNA by a multiplex PCR assay. The Illumina HiSeq System was used to sequence the amplified TCR beta libraries as 87-base-pair reads. Processing in the source paper ran as follows. Across the 600 to 700 repertoires, a later analysis counted 80 million or so unique TCR beta chains, 9 million to 14 million of which were shared by at least two donors. Raw reads were error-corrected and collapsed into unique sequences with a nearest-neighbor algorithm that merged closely related sequences to remove PCR and sequencing errors. To assign V, D and J gene segments, CDR3 sequences were aligned to IMGT reference sequences. Each retained sequence needed at least a six-nucleotide match to both a V gene segment and a J gene segment. Rearrangements were called productive when the CDR3 lacked stop codons and stayed in frame with V and J; all others were non-productive. Following IMGT convention, CDR3 was defined as the stretch from the second conserved V-encoded cysteine up to the conserved J-encoded phenylalanine. The earlier analysis of more than 450 of the donors excluded sequences that lacked an unambiguous match to a single V gene segment. An earlier analysis of 587 of the donors classified V segments as functional when productive rearrangements were above 56.7% and as segregating when the standard deviation between donors was above 5%. A statistical classification framework was built for diagnosing cytomegalovirus status from the catalog of TCR beta chain sequences. V and J gene assignment, in a later analysis, came from comparing TCR nucleotide sequences with IMGT/GENE-DB human TR gene sequences. In a later analysis, CDR3 sequences and most-parsimonious VDJ recombination scenarios were assigned using the TCRdist pipeline. In a later analysis, each TCR beta chain was defined by its CDR3 amino acid sequence together with its V-gene family, and reads without a unique V-gene family were excluded. As a way to deal with suspected cross-contamination and a sequencing artifact, a later analysis dropped under 600 nucleotide sequences that were highly shared and had low generation probability. For each public chain, a later analysis derived a clonal expansion index from normalized ranks of inferred template counts within each repertoire. A later analysis computed generation probabilities with a VDJ recombination model fitted to out-of-frame rearrangements, and checked the results against IGoR. A later analysis scored TCR-TCR, TCR-HLA and TCR-CMV co-occurrence with hypergeometric tests, applying a repertoire-size bias correction to TCR pairs. In a later analysis, false discovery rates were estimated by permuting HLA or CMV assignments 20 times. In a later analysis, co-occurring TCRs were grouped with DBSCAN, and TCRdist sequence similarity was added when clustering was performed within HLA-allele-positive subsets. Repertoires with fewer than 30,000 or more than 120,000 public chains, plus five repertoires with anomalous nucleotide sharing, were excluded from co-occurrence clustering. TCRdb took this table from immuneACCESS and kept in-frame rearrangements with V and J called. Such tables lack part of the clones; where checked against another copy, unresolved V genes explain under half of the gap, and the rest is unexplained. That table supplies the V and J calls and clone size; D and trimming were determined from the DNA. The sample table contains 200,000 to 250,000 clones; only one count was recorded for approximately 80% of them. Around 1.5% of the sample lies in the top ten.

The receptor chain draws on TRBV28 and TRBJ2-7; the D gene cannot be resolved reliably. The receptor comes from a girl between 5 and 17 years old in good health and CMV-seronegative. Sequenced input: PBMCs. Read as DNA, the sequence is TGTGCCAGCAGAGACAACTACGAGCAGTACTTC. Protein translation: CASRDNYEQYF.